This T cell receptor beta chain was sequenced in a study of CD8 T cells in ankylosing spondylitis. This clonotype was picked up many times. Its antigen is as yet unknown. For TCR beta, libraries came from quantitative 5'-RACE with molecular barcodes. TCRdb redid the calling of the 5' RACE reads with MiXCR, one entry per CDR3 protein. Found here are fewer than 80,000 distinct CDR3 sequences, about 5.4% of them singletons; the top ten hold about 2.2%. Germline V gene data show CDR1 as DFQATT and CDR2 as SNEGSKA (reference sequence). With 1 base removed from V and 12 bases from J, the gap between germline ends came to 6 bases. The CDR3 runs 9 residues. Overall study findings and caveats: Disease-linked clones were found to be CD8+ and relatively rare in peripheral blood. Ankylosing spondylitis blood appeared to be characterized by a TCR beta motif of 7 to 9 highly homologous variants.

The clonotype comes from a male donor with ankylosing spondylitis or in good health (not recorded which). The chain couples TRBV20-1 to TRBJ1-2, with D hard to call. Sequencing used blood, either unsorted or a sorted T cell fraction (not recorded which). CDR3 DNA: TGCAGTGCTAGAGTTACTCACACCTTC. Translation gives CSARVTHTF.